This T cell receptor beta chain was retrieved from a study of T cell responses to AZD1222 COVID-19 vaccine. In the case of this clone: Its cognate antigen is unknown.

The CDR3 runs 14 residues. Study conclusions and caveats: With dominance at 160-218 and 743-854, vaccine-associated CD4 TCRs spanned spike. Just 5 to 7 AZD1222 recipients were seropositive at baseline.

Some clones are missing from TCRdb's copy, which holds only in-frame ones; the method was immunoSEQ multiplex PCR. Altogether some 160,000 clones are present, around 93% being singletons, with the ten largest covering approximately 4.8%. The TCR sequence derives from an adult in good health. The source material was peripheral blood, sampled on day 0 of AZD1222 vaccination. This chain joins TRBV21-1 and TRBJ2-7; whether TRBD1, the table's D call, matches the DNA was not checked. TRBV21-1 is labeled a pseudogene. The CDR3 loop reads CASSHPNGNREQYF. DNA for the CDR3: TGTGCCAGCAGCCATCCAAATGGCAACCGCGAGCAGTACTTC.